The clone carrying this TCR beta chain came up many times. RNA transcripts yielded amplified TCR beta CDR3 regions. Researchers ran a first-round RT-PCR on the TCR CDR3 using the HTBI primer set. TCRdb re-called the multiplex PCR reads through MiXCR, storing one row per CDR3 protein. The sample shows some 460,000 distinct CDR3 sequences, 15% to 19% of them seen only once. Germline lookup yields CDR1 KGHDR and CDR2 SFDVKD. V was clipped by 3 bases and J by 6 bases, with 8 bases between them. The length of the CDR3 is 13 residues. The entry originates in a study of T cells in Graves' hyperthyroidism and ophthalmopathy.

Sequenced material: blood. The chain uses TRBV24-1 and TRBJ1-3; D uncertain. The sequence came from a woman aged 18-35 years with Graves' hyperthyroidism. CDR3 sequence reads: CATSDGLKNTIYF. Written as DNA, the CDR3 is TGTGCCACCAGTGATGGACTTAAAAACACCATATATTTT.